Listed below are T cell receptor beta chains from one sample, sequenced in a study of blood T cells in healthy people across ages. TCRdb redid the calling of the 5' RACE reads with MiXCR, one entry per CDR3 protein. The sample shows about 1.5 million distinct CDR3 sequences, about 45% of them seen only once. The specimen sequenced was blood. Receptor source: a woman under 30 in good health. The CDR3 runs from the conserved cysteine through the conserved F or W. The D gene is left open where the match is weak. Clone size is shown for a subset of rows, as once, few, many or a class of expanded clone.

clone_size j_call d_call v_call cdr3_nt cdr3_aa
few TRBJ2-1 TRBD2 TRBV20-1 TGCAGTGCTACCGGGACTACTGACAATGAGCAGTTCTTC CSATGTTDNEQFF
. TRBJ1-2 TRBD1 TRBV2 TGTGCCACCGCGACAGGGACGAACTATGGCTACACCTTC CATATGTNYGYTF
few TRBJ2-5 TRBD2 TRBV2 TGTGCCAGCACTCCGGGACTAGCGGTCCAAGAGACCCAGTACTTC CASTPGLAVQETQYF
. TRBJ2-5 . TRBV6-2/TRBV6-3 TGTGCCAGCAGTAGGACTACCGGGAGCCGATCAGGTCAGCAGTACTTC CASSRTTGSRSGQQYF
. TRBJ1-4 . TRBV20-1 TGCAGTGCTAGGAGTAAGGCAACTAATGAAAAACTGTTTTTT CSARSKATNEKLFF
few TRBJ2-3 TRBD2 TRBV7-6 TGTGCCAGCAGCCCCGACCATACTAGCGGGAGGGCCCGGGCAGATACGCAGTATTTT CASSPDHTSGRARADTQYF
. TRBJ1-2 . TRBV6-1 TGTGCCAGCAGTGAAGGGAACAGCATCTATGGCTACACCTTC CASSEGNSIYGYTF
. TRBJ2-7 . TRBV5-6 TGTGCCAGCAGCTTGGTACAGGTCTGGGGAAGCTCCTACGAGCAGTACTTC CASSLVQVWGSSYEQYF
. TRBJ2-5 . TRBV20-1 . CSARVAGGAVEYF
. TRBJ2-1 TRBD2 TRBV6-5 TGTGCCAGCAGTACCCAAGCGGGAATCTCCTACAATGAGCAGTTCTTC CASSTQAGISYNEQFF
few TRBJ2-4 TRBD2 TRBV4-1 TGCGCCAGCAGCCAAGAGGGGGGGACGCTAGCCAAAAACATTCAGTACTTC CASSQEGGTLAKNIQYF
. TRBJ2-7 . TRBV20-1 TGCAGTGCTAGAGTGGTTGGCCAAGAGACCCGGTACTTC CSARVVGQETRYF
few TRBJ2-7 . TRBV10-3 TGTGCCATCAGTGACCGGTCTTATCGGGGAGACGAGCAGTACTTC CAISDRSYRGDEQYF
. TRBJ2-7 . TRBV5-4 TGTGCCAGCAGCCCGACGGGGGACTCCTGCAATGAGCAGTACTTC CASSPTGDSCNEQYF
. TRBJ1-1 . TRBV5-4 TGTGCCGGCAGCTCAGCGGGTCTGAACACTGAAGCTTTCTTT CAGSSAGLNTEAFF
. TRBJ1-5 TRBD1 TRBV12-3/TRBV12-4 TGTGCCAGCAGTGCGGACAGGGTTTTCAATCAGCCCCAGCATTTT CASSADRVFNQPQHF
. TRBJ2-5 . TRBV30 TGTGCCTGGAGTGTCGGACGGCAGTACTTC CAWSVGRQYF
few TRBJ2-1 . TRBV9 TGTGCCAGCAAAGCGGGCGGGTCCAGCTCCTACAATGAGCAGTTCTTC CASKAGGSSSYNEQFF
many TRBJ2-3 . TRBV11-2 TGTGCCAGCAGGCCGAGGTATCGGAGTACAGATACGCAGTATTTT CASRPRYRSTDTQYF
few TRBJ1-5 . TRBV28 TGTGCCAGCAGTTTTGGAACAGGCGCCTTCAGCAATCAGCCCCAGCATTTT CASSFGTGAFSNQPQHF
. TRBJ2-5 . TRBV25-1 TGTGCCACCGCACATAACAATGAGCAGTACTTC CATAHNNEQYF
. TRBJ1-4 . TRBV28 TGTGCCAGCAGCGGACAAGTGAGGGAAAAACTGTTTTTT CASSGQVREKLFF
few TRBJ1-1 . TRBV29-1 TGCAGCGGTTACGGGACGGTAAACACTGAAGCTTTCTTT CSGYGTVNTEAFF
. TRBJ2-1 TRBD2 TRBV19 TGTGCCAGCCTAGCGGGCCCCTACAATGAGCAGTTCTTC CASLAGPYNEQFF
few TRBJ1-2 . TRBV5-1 TGCGCCAGCAGCTTGGTCGGCAGATCAGGCTACACCTTC CASSLVGRSGYTF